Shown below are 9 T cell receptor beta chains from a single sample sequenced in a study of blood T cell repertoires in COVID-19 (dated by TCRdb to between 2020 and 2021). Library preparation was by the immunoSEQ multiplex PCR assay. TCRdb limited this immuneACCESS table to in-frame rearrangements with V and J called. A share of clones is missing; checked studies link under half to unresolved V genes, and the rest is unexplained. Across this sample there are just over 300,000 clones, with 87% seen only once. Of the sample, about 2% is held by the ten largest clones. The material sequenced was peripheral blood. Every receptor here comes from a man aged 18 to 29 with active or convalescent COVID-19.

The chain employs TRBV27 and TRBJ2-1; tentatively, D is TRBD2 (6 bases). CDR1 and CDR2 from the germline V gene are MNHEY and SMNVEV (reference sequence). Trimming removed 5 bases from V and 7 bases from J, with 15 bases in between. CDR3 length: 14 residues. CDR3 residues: CASSPDGAGNEQFF. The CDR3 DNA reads TGTGCCAGCAGTCCGGACGGGGCGGGGAATGAGCAGTTCTTC.

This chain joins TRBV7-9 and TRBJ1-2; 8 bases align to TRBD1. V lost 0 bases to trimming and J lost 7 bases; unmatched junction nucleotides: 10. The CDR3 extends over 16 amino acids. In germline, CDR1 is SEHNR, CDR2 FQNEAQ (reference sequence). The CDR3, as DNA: TGTGCCAGCAGCTTAGCGACGGACAGGGCGGGTAGTGGCTACACCTTC. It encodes CASSLATDRAGSGYTF.

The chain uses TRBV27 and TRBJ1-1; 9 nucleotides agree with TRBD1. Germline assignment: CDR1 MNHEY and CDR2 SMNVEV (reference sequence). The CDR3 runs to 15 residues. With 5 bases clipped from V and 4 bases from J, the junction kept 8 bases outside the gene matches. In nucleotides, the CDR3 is TGTGCCAGCAGTCCCTCGACAGGGGGTTCCACTGAAGCTTTCTTT. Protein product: CASSPSTGGSTEAFF.

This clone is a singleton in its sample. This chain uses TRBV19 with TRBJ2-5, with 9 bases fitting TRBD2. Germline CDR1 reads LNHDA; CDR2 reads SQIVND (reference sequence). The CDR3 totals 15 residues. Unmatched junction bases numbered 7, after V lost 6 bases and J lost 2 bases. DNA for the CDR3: TGTGCCAGTAGCAGCGGGGGGCTCATTCAAGAGACCCAGTACTTC. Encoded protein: CASSSGGLIQETQYF.

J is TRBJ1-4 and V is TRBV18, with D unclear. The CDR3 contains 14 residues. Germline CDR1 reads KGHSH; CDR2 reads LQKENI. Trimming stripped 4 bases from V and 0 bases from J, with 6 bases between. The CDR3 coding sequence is TGTGCCAGCTCACTCCGGGCAACTAATGAAAAACTGTTTTTT. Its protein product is CASSLRATNEKLFF.

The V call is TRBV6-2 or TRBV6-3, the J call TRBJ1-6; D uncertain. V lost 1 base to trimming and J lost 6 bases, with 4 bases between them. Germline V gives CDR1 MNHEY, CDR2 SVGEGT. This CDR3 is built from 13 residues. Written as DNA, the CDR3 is TGTGCCAGCAGTTACTTTCGTAATTCACCCCTCCACTTT. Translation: CASSYFRNSPLHF.

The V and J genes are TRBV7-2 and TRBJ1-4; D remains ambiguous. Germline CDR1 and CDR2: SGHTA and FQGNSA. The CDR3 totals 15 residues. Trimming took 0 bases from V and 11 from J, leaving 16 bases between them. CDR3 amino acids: CASSLAGSGLEKLFF. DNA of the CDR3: TGTGCCAGCAGCTTAGCCGGGTCCGGACTAGAGAAACTGTTTTTT.

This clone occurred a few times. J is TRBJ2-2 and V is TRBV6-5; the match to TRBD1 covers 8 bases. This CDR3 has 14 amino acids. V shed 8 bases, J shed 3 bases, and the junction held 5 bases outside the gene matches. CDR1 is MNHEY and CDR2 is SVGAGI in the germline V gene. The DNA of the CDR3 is TGTGCCAGCCCGACAGGGGTGGACACCGGGGAGCTGTTTTTT. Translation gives CASPTGVDTGELFF.

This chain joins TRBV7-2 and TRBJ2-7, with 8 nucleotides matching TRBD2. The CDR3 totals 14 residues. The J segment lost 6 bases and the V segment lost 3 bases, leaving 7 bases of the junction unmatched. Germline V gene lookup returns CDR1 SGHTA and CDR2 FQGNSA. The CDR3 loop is CASSFRGGSSEQYF. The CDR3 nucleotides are TGTGCCAGCAGCTTTCGGGGGGGCTCGAGCGAGCAGTACTTC.